This TCR beta chain originates from a study of blood T cell repertoires in COVID-19. Study-level background: Sources were T cells, B-cell-depleted T cells, or PBMCs; the material itself was cDNA or gDNA.

Between the trimmed V and J ends, which lost 3 bases and 7 bases, there was a span of 16 bases. This CDR3 comprises 16 residues. Germline CDR1 is LGHDT and CDR2 is YNNKEL (reference sequence). Sequencing used immunoSEQ multiplex PCR; TCRdb keeps in-frame clones, though not all of them. The profile shows about 150,000 clones, 87% of them singletons. The sequence was obtained from a woman aged 55-70 years with active or convalescent COVID-19. Input material: peripheral blood. The chain has TRBV3-1 (or the pseudogene TRBV3-2) and TRBJ1-6; no firm D call. DNA for the CDR3: TGTGCCAGCAGCCAGCTGACCTCGGGAAGGAATTCACCCCTCCACTTT. Encoded protein: CASSQLTSGRNSPLHF.